This T cell receptor beta chain stems from a study of vaccination and CD4 T cells after COVID-19. CDR3 length: 13 amino acids. Germline CDR1 reads DFQATT; CDR2 reads SNEGSKA (reference sequence). Trimming removed 3 bases at V and 7 bases at J, with 13 bases between. At the Johns Hopkins FTIC core, DNA taken from cultured CD4+ T cells was sequenced by way of the Oncomine TCR Beta short-read assay. TCRdb processed the PCR reads anew with MiXCR; each CDR3 protein has one entry. Of just over 14,000 distinct CDR3 sequences in the sample, 50% to 55% are singletons; the top ten hold approximately 12%. A few counts support this clonotype. Antigen unknown. Treatment described: roughly 10-day PBMC culture with coronavirus spike peptide pools or control peptides (ViraFEST assay). PBMCs, plated at roughly 2.2 million per well, were grown in the presence of roughly 9.2 IU/ml IL-2 and roughly 10 ug/ml peptide pools.

Sequencing was done on a sample of CD4+ T cells from blood, cultured in vitro. This sequence was found in a human donor who had recovered from COVID-19. The chain links TRBV20-1 to TRBJ1-5; D might be TRBD1 (5 bases). Here the CDR3 DNA reads TGCAGTGCTAGCTCCCAGGGAGGCCAGCCCCAGCATTTT. Protein sequence: CSASSQGGQPQHF.